These 28 T cell receptor beta chains came from one sample sequenced in a study of blood T cell repertoires in COVID-19. Assay: immunoSEQ multiplex PCR; the TCRdb copy retains only in-frame clones and omits some. The sample includes around 200,000 clones, 70% to 90% seen only once; the top ten take 12%. Sequenced input: peripheral blood. Receptor source: a woman between 18 and 29 years old who had recovered from COVID-19.

The rearrangement links TRBV18 to TRBJ2-1, with TRBD2 as a possible D gene (5 bases). The V gene's germline CDR1 is KGHSH and CDR2 LQKENI. Between the trimmed V and J ends, which lost 0 bases and 4 bases, there was a span of 7 bases. The CDR3 is made up of 14 amino acids. In DNA, the CDR3 is TGTGCCAGCTCACCACCCAGACTATACAATGAGCAGTTCTTC. It encodes CASSPPRLYNEQFF.

This clone was seen a handful of times. J is TRBJ2-5 and V is TRBV6-6; 8 nucleotides line up with TRBD2. Germline CDR1 reads MNHNY; CDR2 reads SVGAGI (reference sequence). This CDR3 has 14 amino acids. The V gene end was trimmed by 7 bases and the J gene end by 0 bases; junction bases not matched to a gene: 4. The CDR3 nucleotides are TGTGCCAGCACGGGTAGCGGGAACCAAGAGACCCAGTACTTC. This gives the protein CASTGSGNQETQYF.

The CDR3 coding sequence is TGTGCCAGCAGCCTGACAGGGGGTCAGGGTTCACCCCTCCACTTT. Protein: CASSLTGGQGSPLHF. J is TRBJ1-6 and V is TRBV6-5, with 9 bases identical to TRBD1. Germline values: CDR1 MNHEY, CDR2 SVGAGI. The CDR3 runs 15 residues. V shed 6 bases, J shed 9 bases, and the junction held 9 bases outside the gene matches.

The chain recombines TRBV9 with TRBJ1-2, with TRBD1 identical over 8 bases. CDR1 and CDR2 (germline): SGDLS, YYNGEE. The ends lost 0 bases at V and 7 bases at J; junction bases unmatched: 5. The CDR3 sequence is 14 residues long. CDR3 residues: CASSVGQGAGGYTF. The CDR3 DNA follows: TGTGCCAGCAGCGTAGGGCAGGGGGCTGGTGGCTACACCTTC. The full variable domain, with the rest looked up from reference TRBV9 and TRBJ1-2, is DSGVTQTPKHLITATGQRVTLRCSPRSGDLSVYWYQQSLDQGLQFLIQYYNGEERAKGNILERFSAQQFPDLHSELNLSSLELGDSALYFCASSVGQGAGGYTFGSGTRLTVV.

A single count supports this clone. The chain couples TRBV24-1 to TRBJ2-1, with TRBD1 as a possible D gene (6 bases). V was cut by 2 bases and J by 9 bases, with 10 bases left in between. CDR1 is KGHDR, CDR2 SFDVKD, per germline. The CDR3 length is 13 residues. The CDR3 is CATSDSGAGEQFF. The CDR3 DNA reads as TGTGCCACCAGTGATTCAGGGGCGGGTGAGCAGTTCTTC.

Only one count was recorded for this clone. The V call is TRBV6-5, the J call TRBJ1-6; 7 bases are a match to TRBD1. CDR1 and CDR2 (germline): MNHEY, SVGAGI. The CDR3 consists of 15 residues. The V gene end was trimmed by 10 bases and the J gene end by 0 bases; junction bases not matched to a gene: 6. The CDR3 spells CAMQGGGSYNSPLHF. CDR3 sequence (DNA): TGTGCCATGCAAGGGGGCGGCTCCTATAATTCACCCCTCCACTTT.

V gene TRBV9 combines with J gene TRBJ2-1, with D possibly TRBD2 on 6 matching bases. V lost 0 bases and J lost 9, with 13 bases in between. The CDR3 runs to 14 residues. The germline CDR1 and CDR2 sequences are SGDLS and YYNGEE. The CDR3 here is CASSVAGGPGEQFF. Here the CDR3 DNA reads TGTGCCAGCAGCGTAGCCGGAGGGCCCGGTGAGCAGTTCTTC.

The chain combines TRBV5-1 with TRBJ2-4; D possibly corresponds to TRBD1 (5 bases). The CDR3 consists of 16 residues. The germline CDR1 and CDR2 sequences are SGHRS and YFSETQ. V gave up 4 bases and J gave up 1 base, with 15 bases separating them. The CDR3 region has the DNA TGCGCCAGCAGCATGCAGGGTGGCATGGCCAAAAACATTCAGTACTTC. Encoded protein: CASSMQGGMAKNIQYF. The complete variable domain, with remaining parts taken from reference TRBV5-1 and TRBJ2-4, reads KAGVTQTPRYLIKTRGQQVTLSCSPISGHRSVSWYQQTPGQGLQFLFEYFSETQRNKGNFPGRFSGRQFSNSRSEMNVSTLELGDSALYLCASSMQGGMAKNIQYFGAGTRLSVL.

J is TRBJ2-7 and V is TRBV10-2; 12 nucleotides align to TRBD2. The ends lost 6 bases at V and 2 bases at J; junction bases unmatched: 11. Germline CDR1 reads WSHSY; CDR2 reads SAAADI. The CDR3 consists of 17 residues. The CDR3 DNA reads as TGCGCCAGCAGCTTGACTAGCGGGAGTAGGACCCCCTACGAGCAGTACTTC. This gives the protein CASSLTSGSRTPYEQYF.

This chain links TRBV12-3 or TRBV12-4 with TRBJ1-6, with D uncertain. The CDR3 runs 12 residues. V was trimmed by 5 bases and J by 7 bases, leaving 6 bases between them. The CDR3, as DNA: TGTGCCAGCAGTGCGGGAAATTCACCCCTCCACTTT. It specifies CASSAGNSPLHF.

This chain uses TRBV10-3 with TRBJ1-5; no firm D call. This CDR3 contains 20 residues. Germline V gene lookup returns CDR1 ENHRY and CDR2 SYGVKD. V was clipped by 2 bases and J by 0 bases, with 23 bases between them. The CDR3 region is CAISEALGLNGFNSNQPQHF. CDR3 sequence (DNA): TGTGCCATCAGTGAGGCCCTAGGCCTCAATGGGTTTAATAGCAATCAGCCCCAGCATTTT.

V and J are TRBV5-1 and TRBJ2-1, with TRBD2 matching over 12 bases. Germline V gene sequence: CDR1 SGHRS, CDR2 YFSETQ. This CDR3 spans 20 amino acids. Trimming at V came to 5 bases and at J to 8 bases, leaving 23 bases not matched to a gene. Here the CDR3 DNA reads TGCGCCAGCAGTTCGCCTCTGAACCTAGCGGGAGGGCCGGGTGATGATGAGCAGTTCTTC. This codes for CASSSPLNLAGGPGDDEQFF.

The J gene is TRBJ1-2, the V gene TRBV9; possible D gene TRBD1, 5 bases. This CDR3 comprises 14 residues. Germline CDR1 and CDR2: SGDLS and YYNGEE. With 4 bases removed from V and 8 bases from J, the gap between germline ends came to 18 bases. CDR3 region: CASSPVAGLGGYTF. CDR3 DNA: TGTGCCAGCAGCCCCGTGGCAGGGCTAGGCGGCTACACCTTC.

The V gene is TRBV7-3, the J gene TRBJ2-7; maybe TRBD2 (6 bases). The CDR3 loop spans 13 amino acids. Trimming cost V 6 bases and J 7 bases, with 16 bases left between them. CDR1 is SGHTA and CDR2 is FQGTGA in the germline V gene. The CDR3 coding sequence is TGTGCCAGCAGTACCGGGACTCGTTTTGAGCAGTACTTC. It codes for CASSTGTRFEQYF.

The chain's CDR3 is CASSLRRTAGPSIQYF. CDR3 in DNA: TGTGCCAGCAGCTTAAGGCGTACGGCGGGGCCCAGCATTCAGTACTTC. The J gene is TRBJ2-4, the V gene TRBV7-3, with D possibly TRBD2 on 6 matching bases. This CDR3 is built from 16 residues. Germline CDR1 is SGHTA and CDR2 is FQGTGA. Between the trimmed V and J ends, which lost 1 base and 9 bases, there was a span of 19 bases.

The rearrangement uses TRBV6-6 and TRBJ2-1, with D tentatively TRBD2 (6 bases). The CDR3 totals 15 residues. The germline gives CDR1 MNHNY, CDR2 SVGAGI (reference sequence). V gave up 2 bases and J gave up 6 bases, with 14 bases separating them. The CDR3 sequence: CASSYPGQGGNEQFF. The CDR3 nucleotides read TGTGCCAGCAGTTACCCCGGGCAGGGAGGCAATGAGCAGTTCTTC.

The chain has TRBV7-2 and TRBJ2-3; 10 nucleotides match TRBD2. J gave up 0 bases and V 4 bases, and 10 bases lay outside the gene matches. Germline CDR1 and CDR2: SGHTA and FQGNSA. This CDR3 spans 18 amino acids. Written as DNA, the CDR3 is TGTGCCAGCAGCTCCCCTACTAGCGGGGACTATAGCACAGATACGCAGTATTTT. Protein product: CASSSPTSGDYSTDTQYF.

This clone has only one observation. This specimen includes other DNA sequences encoding the same CDR3. This rearrangement joins TRBV9 to TRBJ1-1; a possible D gene is TRBD1 (5 bases). The CDR3 loop spans 14 amino acids. Germline V gene data show CDR1 as SGDLS and CDR2 as YYNGEE. V lost 1 base and J 1 base, leaving 8 bases between the germline ends. The CDR3 nucleotides are TGTGCCAGCAGCGTACAGGGCTCGAACACTGAAGCTTTCTTT. It yields the protein CASSVQGSNTEAFF.

The chain joins TRBV18 to TRBJ2-7; weak D call: TRBD2 (6 bases). Trimming took off 5 bases at V and 3 bases at J, with 14 bases between the two ends. CDR1 is KGHSH, CDR2 LQKENI, per germline. The CDR3 runs 14 residues. The DNA for the CDR3 is TGTGCCAGCTCAATGGGGCAGGACTACTACGAGCAGTACTTC. It encodes CASSMGQDYYEQYF.

The chain carries TRBV4-2 and TRBJ2-6; TRBD1 is a possible D gene (5 bases). Trimming shortened V by 5 bases and J by 0 bases, and 11 bases separated the two germline ends. Germline assignment: CDR1 LGHNA and CDR2 YNFKEQ. This CDR3 has 16 amino acids. The CDR3 protein is CASSTGHHSGANVLTF. CDR3 DNA sequence: TGTGCCAGCAGCACTGGACACCACTCTGGGGCCAACGTCCTGACTTTC.

Worth noting for this clone: Other DNA sequences within the sample encode an identical CDR3. The chain is built from TRBV9 and TRBJ1-1, with D possibly TRBD1 on 5 matching bases. This CDR3 region has 15 residues. The germline V and J ends were trimmed by 0 bases and 1 base, with 10 bases remaining between them. Germline V gives CDR1 SGDLS, CDR2 YYNGEE. Written as DNA, the CDR3 is TGTGCCAGCAGCGTAGGATGGGGGGAGAACACTGAAGCTTTCTTT. Protein product: CASSVGWGENTEAFF.

The chain carries TRBV12-3 or TRBV12-4 and TRBJ2-1; D gene unclear. The CDR3 runs to 12 residues. V lost 5 bases, J lost 3 bases, and 5 bases lay in between. The CDR3, as DNA: TGTGCCAGCAGTCCAGGCTACAATGAGCAGTTCTTC. This gives the protein CASSPGYNEQFF.

This chain connects TRBV7-3 to TRBJ2-3; tentative D call: TRBD2 (6 bases). CDR3 size: 14 residues. Germline-derived CDR1 and CDR2 are SGHTA and FQGTGA. V was trimmed by 5 bases and J by 0 bases, leaving 9 bases between them. CDR3 nucleotides: TGTGCCAGCAGCGCGCGGGGTAGCACAGATACGCAGTATTTT. This sequence encodes CASSARGSTDTQYF.

This chain connects TRBV10-3 to TRBJ1-1; D is perhaps TRBD1 (5 bases). The CDR3 runs to 11 residues. The V and J ends lost 3 bases and 8 bases respectively, with 7 bases between them. Germline CDR1 is ENHRY and CDR2 is SYGVKD. CDR3 sequence: CAISDRVEAFF. In DNA form, the CDR3 reads TGTGCCATCAGTGACAGGGTCGAAGCTTTCTTT.

The V gene is TRBV18, the J gene TRBJ1-5; the D is unclear. Germline values: CDR1 KGHSH, CDR2 LQKENI. Trimming cost V 4 bases and J 4 bases, with 8 bases left between them. The CDR3 consists of 13 residues. This CDR3 reads CASSLAGNQPQHF. The CDR3 DNA sequence: TGTGCCAGCTCACTGGCCGGGAATCAGCCCCAGCATTTT.

J is TRBJ2-2 and V is TRBV28; 7 nucleotides align to TRBD2. Germline V gene lookup returns CDR1 MDHEN and CDR2 SYDVKM. This CDR3 has 14 amino acids. V lost 5 bases, J lost 8 bases, and 8 bases stayed unmatched. The CDR3 coding sequence is TGTGCCAGCAGTCTTCCGGGACTACAAGGGGAGCTGTTTTTT. Amino acids: CASSLPGLQGELFF.

This clone was seen repeatedly, ten times or more. The CDR3 sequence is CASSLAPPRPPHFSRNIQYF. CDR3 in DNA: TGTGCCAGCAGCTTGGCTCCCCCGCGGCCCCCACACTTTTCGAGAAACATTCAGTACTTC. The rearrangement uses TRBV5-4 and TRBJ2-4; D not certain. The V and J ends lost 0 bases and 6 bases respectively, with 28 bases between them. CDR1 SGHNT and CDR2 YYREEE come from the germline V gene (reference sequence). The length of the CDR3 is 20 residues. The whole variable domain, filled in from reference TRBV5-4 and TRBJ2-4, reads ETGVTQSPTHLIKTRGQQVTLRCSSQSGHNTVSWYQQALGQGPQFIFQYYREEENGRGNFPPRFSGLQFPNYSSELNVNALELDDSALYLCASSLAPPRPPHFSRNIQYFGAGTRLSVL.

This rearrangement joins TRBV24-1 to TRBJ1-2, with TRBD1 identical over 10 bases. The CDR3 loop spans 15 amino acids. The trim removed 4 bases at V and 8 bases at J, leaving 9 bases unmatched. Germline V gene lookup returns CDR1 KGHDR and CDR2 SFDVKD. CDR3 nucleotides: TGTGCCACCAGTGACTCTCGACAGGGGGCACGAGGCTACACCTTC. This translates into CATSDSRQGARGYTF.